These 10 T cell receptor beta chains were all obtained from the same sample, sequenced in a study of blood T cell repertoires in COVID-19. TCRdb keeps only in-frame clones here, not all; method: immunoSEQ multiplex PCR. The top ten clones hold around 13% of a sample with 250,000 to 300,000 clones, about 86% of them seen once. What was sequenced was peripheral blood. The receptors were gathered from a woman between 65 and 79 years old with COVID-19, enrolled during active disease.

The chain carries TRBV18 and TRBJ1-2; D is possibly TRBD1 (6 bases). CDR1 KGHSH and CDR2 LQKENI come from the germline V gene. V was pared by 3 bases and J by 4 bases, with 12 bases between. The CDR3 sequence is 14 residues long. The CDR3 here is CASSPTTGSYGYTF. CDR3 bases: TGTGCCAGCTCACCCACTACAGGGAGCTATGGCTACACCTTC.

V is TRBV27 and J is TRBJ2-7; 7 positions agree with TRBD1. From germline, CDR1 is MNHEY and CDR2 SMNVEV (reference sequence). The CDR3 is made up of 14 amino acids. V shed 2 bases, J shed 6 bases, and the junction held 7 bases outside the gene matches. CDR3 coding DNA: TGTGCCAGCAGTTTACAGGGGGTTTCGGGCGAGCAGTACTTC. It encodes CASSLQGVSGEQYF.

CDR3 protein: CASRRDSSGRLGTQYF. The CDR3 DNA reads TGTGCCAGCAGGCGTGATTCTAGCGGGCGATTAGGTACGCAGTATTTT. The chain joins TRBV3-1 (or the pseudogene TRBV3-2) to TRBJ2-3; 8 nucleotides match TRBD2. CDR1 and CDR2 from the germline V gene are LGHDT and YNNKEL (reference sequence). With 6 bases clipped from V and 8 bases from J, the junction kept 16 bases outside the gene matches. This CDR3 region has 16 residues.

The chain couples TRBV11-2 to TRBJ1-1; TRBD1 is a possible D gene (5 bases). The CDR3 length is 13 residues. The ends were cut back, 1 base at V and 10 bases at J, with 13 bases in the middle. Per the germline V gene, CDR1 is SGHAT and CDR2 is FQNNGV. CDR3: CASSLVEGISAFF. CDR3 coding DNA: TGTGCCAGCAGCTTAGTGGAGGGGATTTCAGCTTTCTTT.

The V call is TRBV27, the J call TRBJ2-7, with TRBD2 matching 9 bases. The ends lost 3 bases at V and 3 bases at J; junction bases unmatched: 6. Germline assignment: CDR1 MNHEY and CDR2 SMNVEV (reference sequence). The CDR3 is made up of 15 amino acids. The CDR3 loop is CASSFRGSGGYEQYF. The CDR3 DNA reads as TGTGCCAGCAGTTTTCGGGGTAGCGGGGGCTACGAGCAGTACTTC.

The chain uses TRBV24-1 and TRBJ1-5; tentatively, D is TRBD1 (5 bases). Trimming took 0 bases from V and 3 from J, leaving 5 bases between them. Germline assignment: CDR1 KGHDR and CDR2 SFDVKD. The CDR3 has 14 amino acids. CDR3 in DNA: TGTGCCACCAGTGATTTGGGGGCCAATCAGCCCCAGCATTTT. Its protein product is CATSDLGANQPQHF.

The V and J genes are TRBV5-1 and TRBJ1-1; the D is unclear. The V end was cut by 0 bases, the J end by 3 bases, with 9 bases between. This CDR3 has 14 residues. The germline gives CDR1 SGHRS, CDR2 YFSETQ. CDR3 region: CASSLVHGDTEAFF. CDR3 sequence (DNA): TGCGCCAGCAGCTTGGTACACGGAGACACTGAAGCTTTCTTT.

This clone showed up just once. The chain combines TRBV4-3 with TRBJ2-5, with 15 positions matching TRBD2. Germline CDR1 LGHNA, CDR2 YSLEER. The V gene end was trimmed by 4 bases and the J gene end by 5 bases; junction bases not matched to a gene: 8. This CDR3 has 17 amino acids. The CDR3 protein is CASSPGLAGGLRETQYF. CDR3 nucleotide sequence: TGCGCCAGCAGCCCGGGACTAGCGGGGGGCCTCCGGGAGACCCAGTACTTC.

The genes are TRBV28 and TRBJ1-1; D unclear. CDR3 length equals 15 residues. Germline loops: CDR1 MDHEN, CDR2 SYDVKM. V lost 4 bases and J lost 4, with 16 bases in between. As DNA, the CDR3 is TGTGCCAGCAGTTCAACCCTCCCGGGGAGCACTGAAGCTTTCTTT. Residues: CASSSTLPGSTEAFF.

This chain uses TRBV7-2 with TRBJ1-1; D is ambiguous. The CDR3 spans 14 residues. Germline assignment: CDR1 SGHTA and CDR2 FQGNSA. V was pared by 1 base and J by 5 bases, with 11 bases between. The CDR3: CASSLGAGDTEAFF. CDR3 sequence (DNA): TGTGCCAGCAGCTTAGGGGCCGGGGATACTGAAGCTTTCTTT.